Given below is one TCR beta chain in context. Its antigen remains unknown. According to the study, genomic DNA was the template for TCR beta VDJ and CDR3 profiling. TCRdb itself ran the reads through MiXCR, one entry per CDR3 protein. Of some 140,000 distinct CDR3 sequences in the sample, approximately 52% were seen once. The data were taken from a study of CD8+CD57+ T cells in acquired aplastic anemia. Study outcomes and limitations: Common to patients and controls were 25 to 30 CD8+ CDR3 sequences.

Germline V gene sequence: CDR1 DFQATT, CDR2 SNEGSKA (reference sequence). This CDR3 comprises 13 residues. V trimming: 6 bases; J trimming: 5 bases; junction bases outside the gene matches: 8. Patients picked for sequencing had shown CD8+CD57+ cell expansion detected by flow cytometry. Each of the patients presented with severe acquired aplastic anemia. At the time of blood sampling, patients had not yet received any therapy. The sequencing sample was made of sorted CD4+, CD8+, or CD8+CD57+ T cells (not recorded which) from PBMCs. This sequence originates from a human donor with aplastic anemia. J is TRBJ2-7 and V is TRBV20-1; 9 bases map to TRBD1. The CDR3 protein is CSAGDRAGHEQYF. In nucleotides, the CDR3 is TGCAGTGCCGGGGACAGGGCTGGCCACGAGCAGTACTTC.